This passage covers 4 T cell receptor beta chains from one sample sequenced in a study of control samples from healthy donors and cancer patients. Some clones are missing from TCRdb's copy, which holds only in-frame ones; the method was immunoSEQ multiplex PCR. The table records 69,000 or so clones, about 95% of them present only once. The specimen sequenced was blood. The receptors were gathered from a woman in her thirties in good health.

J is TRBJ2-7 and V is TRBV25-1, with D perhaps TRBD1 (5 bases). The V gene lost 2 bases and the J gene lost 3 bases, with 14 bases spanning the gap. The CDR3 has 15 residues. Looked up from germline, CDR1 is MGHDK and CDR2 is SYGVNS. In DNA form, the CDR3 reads TGTGCCAGCAGTGAACCGGGCCCAGGGATCTACGAGCAGTACTTC. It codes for CASSEPGPGIYEQYF.

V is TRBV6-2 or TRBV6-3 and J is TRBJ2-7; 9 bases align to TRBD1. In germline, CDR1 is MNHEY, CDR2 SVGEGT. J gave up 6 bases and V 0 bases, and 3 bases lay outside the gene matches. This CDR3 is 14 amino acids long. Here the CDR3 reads CASSYSGTGREQYV. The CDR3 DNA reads TGTGCCAGCAGTTACTCCGGGACAGGGCGCGAGCAGTACGTC.

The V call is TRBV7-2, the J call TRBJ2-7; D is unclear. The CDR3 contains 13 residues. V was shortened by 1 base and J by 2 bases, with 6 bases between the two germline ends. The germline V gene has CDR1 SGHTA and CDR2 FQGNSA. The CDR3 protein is CASSLGKTYEQYV. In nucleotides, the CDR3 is TGTGCCAGCAGCTTAGGGAAAACCTACGAGCAGTACGTC.

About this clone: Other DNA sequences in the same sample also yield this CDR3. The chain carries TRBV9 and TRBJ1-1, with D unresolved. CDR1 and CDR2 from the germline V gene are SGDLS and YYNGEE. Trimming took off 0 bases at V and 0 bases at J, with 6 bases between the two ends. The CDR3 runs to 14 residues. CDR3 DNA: TGTGCCAGCAGCGTAGGGAGGATGAACACTGAAGCTTTCTTT. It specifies CASSVGRMNTEAFF.